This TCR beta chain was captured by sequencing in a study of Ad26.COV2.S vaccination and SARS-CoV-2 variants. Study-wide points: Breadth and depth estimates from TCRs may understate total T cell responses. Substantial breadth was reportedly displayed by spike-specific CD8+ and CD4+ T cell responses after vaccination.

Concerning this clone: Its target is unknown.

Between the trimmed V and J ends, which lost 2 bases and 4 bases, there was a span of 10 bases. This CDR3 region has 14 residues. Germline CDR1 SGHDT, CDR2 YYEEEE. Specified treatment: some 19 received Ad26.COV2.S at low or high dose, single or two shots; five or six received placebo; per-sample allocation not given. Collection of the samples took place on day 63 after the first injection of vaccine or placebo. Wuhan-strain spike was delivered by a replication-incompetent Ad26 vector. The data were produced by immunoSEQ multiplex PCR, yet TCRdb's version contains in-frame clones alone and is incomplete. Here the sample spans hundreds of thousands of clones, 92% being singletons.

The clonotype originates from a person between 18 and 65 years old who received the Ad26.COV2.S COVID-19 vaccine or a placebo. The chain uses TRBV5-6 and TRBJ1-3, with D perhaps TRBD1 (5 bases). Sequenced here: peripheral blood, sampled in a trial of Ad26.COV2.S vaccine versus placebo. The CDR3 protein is CASSFPGSGNTIYF. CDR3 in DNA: TGTGCCAGCAGCTTCCCAGGGTCCGGAAACACCATATATTTT.